This TCR beta chain came from a study of blood T cell repertoires in COVID-19. Germline V lookup: CDR1 SGHNT, CDR2 YYREEE (reference sequence). This CDR3 contains 14 residues. Trimming shortened V by 2 bases and J by 4 bases, and 12 bases separated the two germline ends. As originally analysed: Amplified reference gene primers provided the basis for estimating nucleated cell counts. Sequencing used immunoSEQ multiplex PCR; TCRdb keeps in-frame clones, though not all of them. Clone size and V and J calls were adopted from that table, with D and trimming inferred from the DNA. The table shows roughly 91,000 clones, with more than 75% occurring only once.

The material sequenced was peripheral blood. The rearrangement uses TRBV5-4 and TRBJ1-1; TRBD1 is a possible D gene (6 bases). The clonotype originates from a woman of 80 years or more with acute or convalescent COVID-19. CDR3 loop: CASSLGGYGTEAFF. The CDR3 nucleotides are TGTGCCAGCAGCTTAGGGGGTTATGGCACTGAAGCTTTCTTT.